The source of this T cell receptor (beta chain) is a study of blood T cell repertoires in COVID-19. Study-wide background: Samples taken during acute and convalescent COVID-19 were collected in the United States, Italy and Spain. Nucleic acid was either cDNA or gDNA, and it came from T cells, B-cell-depleted T cells, or PBMCs.

Source study methods: Quantification of nucleated cells was approximated via reference gene primer amplification. Assay: immunoSEQ multiplex PCR; the TCRdb copy retains only in-frame clones and omits some. V, J and clone size reflect that table, while D and trimming were determined from the DNA. The profile covers about 200,000 clones, with 89% appearing a single time and more than 5.5% taken by the ten largest. The V and J ends lost 5 bases and 3 bases respectively, with 9 bases between them. CDR1 is SGHTA, CDR2 FQGTGA, per germline. The CDR3 is 13 residues long. Sequencing used peripheral blood. This sequence joins TRBV7-3 and TRBJ2-3; D remains unclear. The origin of this receptor is a man aged 55 to 70 who had recovered from COVID-19. The CDR3 DNA reads as TGTGCCAGCAGCCCCGGTGGTACAGATACGCAGTATTTT. Translating it yields CASSPGGTDTQYF.